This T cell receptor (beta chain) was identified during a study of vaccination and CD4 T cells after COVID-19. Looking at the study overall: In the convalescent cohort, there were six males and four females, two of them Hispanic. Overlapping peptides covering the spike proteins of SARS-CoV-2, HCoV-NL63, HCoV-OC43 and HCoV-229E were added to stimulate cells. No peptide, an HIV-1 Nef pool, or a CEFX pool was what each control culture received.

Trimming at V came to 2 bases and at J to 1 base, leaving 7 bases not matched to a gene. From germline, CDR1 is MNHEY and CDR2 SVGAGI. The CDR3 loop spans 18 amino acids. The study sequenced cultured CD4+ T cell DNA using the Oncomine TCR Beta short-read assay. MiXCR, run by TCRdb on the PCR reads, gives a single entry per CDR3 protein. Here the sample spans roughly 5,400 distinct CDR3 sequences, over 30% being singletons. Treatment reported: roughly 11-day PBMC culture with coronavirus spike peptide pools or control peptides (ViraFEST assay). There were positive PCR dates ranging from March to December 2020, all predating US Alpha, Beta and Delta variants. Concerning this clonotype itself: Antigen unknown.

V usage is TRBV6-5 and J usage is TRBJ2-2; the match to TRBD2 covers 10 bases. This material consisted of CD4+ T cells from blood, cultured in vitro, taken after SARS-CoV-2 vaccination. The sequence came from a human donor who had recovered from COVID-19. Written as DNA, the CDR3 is TGTGCCAGCAGTTACACTAGGACTAGCGGTGAGAACACCGGGGAGCTGTTTTTT. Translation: CASSYTRTSGENTGELFF.